This TCR beta chain was observed in a study of OX40 agonist ivuxolimab in advanced cancers. Some clones are missing from TCRdb's copy, which holds only in-frame ones; the method was immunoSEQ multiplex PCR. Of just over 50,000 clones in the sample, about 90% were seen once. A word on this clone: The antigen remains undetermined.

The V gene's germline CDR1 is SGHDN and CDR2 FVKESK. The CDR3 is 16 residues long. The junction had 6 bases not matched to a gene; V was cut back by 3 bases and J by 4 bases. Study observations and caveats: In the expanded peripheral T cells, antigen specificity was never determined.

This material consisted of CD4+ or CD8+ T cells sorted from blood, taken in a trial of the OX40 agonist ivuxolimab. This chain uses TRBV14 with TRBJ2-2; 9 nucleotides agree with TRBD1. The receptor's source is an adult with an advanced solid tumor such as melanoma, head and neck, liver or kidney cancer. CDR3 sequence (DNA): TGTGCCAGCAGCCACCTACAGGGGGCAGGCACCGGGGAGCTGTTTTTT. This gives the protein CASSHLQGAGTGELFF.